These 22 T cell receptor beta chains originate from one sample sequenced in a study of T cell responses to AZD1222 COVID-19 vaccine. The method was immunoSEQ multiplex PCR; TCRdb's version includes in-frame clones alone and lacks a portion of them. Among tens of thousands of clones, 88% were seen once, and the ten largest hold approximately 4.8%. This material consisted of peripheral blood, taken 28 days after the second dose of the MenACWY control vaccine. The receptors derive from an adult who received the MenACWY meningococcal vaccine as a control.

The V call is TRBV5-1, the J call TRBJ2-7, with D uncertain. This CDR3 has 12 residues. The V and J ends lost 5 bases and 0 bases respectively, with 6 bases between them. Germline-derived CDR1 and CDR2 are SGHRS and YFSETQ. The CDR3 coding sequence is TGCGCCAGCAGGATAAACTCCTACGAGCAGTACTTC. This codes for CASRINSYEQYF.

This chain connects TRBV4-1 to TRBJ1-5; possible D gene TRBD1, 5 bases. Deletions cut 1 base from V and 7 bases from J, with 20 bases between. The CDR3 is 17 residues long. Germline values: CDR1 MGHRA, CDR2 YSYEKL. The DNA for the CDR3 is TGCGCCAGCAGCCAAGGCACCGGACCCAGGGCCGAGCAGCCCCAGCATTTT. It encodes CASSQGTGPRAEQPQHF.

CDR3 sequence: CASSVRQVLWYEQYF. For the CDR3, the DNA is TGTGCCAGCAGTGTCAGACAGGTCCTTTGGTACGAGCAGTACTTC. The chain combines TRBV5-6 with TRBJ2-7; a weak D match, TRBD1 (6 bases). The germline V gene encodes CDR1 SGHDT and CDR2 YYEEEE. V shed 5 bases and J shed 4 bases, with 19 bases lying between them. The CDR3 contains 15 residues.

The chain combines TRBV28 with TRBJ2-2; no reliable D call. From germline, CDR1 is MDHEN and CDR2 SYDVKM. The germline V and J ends were trimmed by 2 bases and 5 bases, with 12 bases remaining between them. This CDR3 is 15 amino acids long. DNA for the CDR3: TGTGCCAGCAGTTTACCCCGGGTCATAACCGGGGAGCTGTTTTTT. Its translation: CASSLPRVITGELFF.

The V gene is TRBV11-2, the J gene TRBJ1-3; no firm D call. Germline CDR1 is SGHAT and CDR2 is FQNNGV. The CDR3 runs to 11 residues. V shed 5 bases and J shed 6 bases, with 5 bases lying between them. Here the CDR3 DNA reads TGTGCCAGCAGCGCCCCAAACACCATATATTTT. Translating gives CASSAPNTIYF.

This clone showed up just once. V usage is TRBV6-5 and J usage is TRBJ1-1; a possible D gene is TRBD1 (5 bases). Trimming left V 6 bases short and J 3 bases short, with 8 bases between. CDR1 is MNHEY, CDR2 SVGAGI, per germline. This CDR3 has 12 amino acids. The CDR3 nucleotides read TGTGCCAGCAGCCGGGGGGACACTGAAGCTTTCTTT. This translates into CASSRGDTEAFF.

The V and J genes are TRBV11-3 and TRBJ2-3, with 9 positions matching TRBD1. Germline V gene sequence: CDR1 SGHNT, CDR2 YENEEA. The V gene end was trimmed by 5 bases and the J gene end by 6 bases; junction bases not matched to a gene: 6. The CDR3 spans 14 residues. CDR3 amino acids: CASSLRQGDDTQYF. For the CDR3, the DNA is TGTGCCAGCAGCCTCAGACAGGGGGACGATACGCAGTATTTT.

The rearrangement joins TRBV12-3 or TRBV12-4 to TRBJ2-7; D might be TRBD1 (6 bases). V dropped 1 base and J dropped 7 bases, with 8 bases sitting between them. The CDR3 has 12 residues. CDR3 sequence: CASSLGQGEQYF. The CDR3 nucleotides are TGTGCCAGCAGTTTAGGGCAGGGGGAGCAGTACTTC.

This chain joins TRBV6-1 and TRBJ1-1, with D uncertain. Per germline, CDR1 MNHNS and CDR2 SASEGT. The CDR3 is made up of 13 amino acids. The V and J ends lost 2 bases and 4 bases respectively, with 8 bases between them. The CDR3 DNA is TGTGCCAGCAGTGAACTCGGGGTCACTGAAGCTTTCTTT. It yields the protein CASSELGVTEAFF.

The rearrangement uses TRBV20-1 and TRBJ2-1; TRBD2 agrees at 12 bases. In germline, CDR1 is DFQATT, CDR2 SNEGSKA (reference sequence). This CDR3 is 16 amino acids long. Germline trimming cut 3 bases from V and 5 bases from J; bases unmatched to any gene: 8. The CDR3 loop reads CSASSFRLAGDNEQFF. The DNA of the CDR3 is TGCAGTGCTAGTTCTTTTCGACTAGCGGGAGACAATGAGCAGTTCTTC.

The gene calls are TRBV10-3 and TRBJ1-2; D possibly corresponds to TRBD1 (5 bases). V shed 7 bases and J shed 4 bases, with 13 bases lying between them. There are 13 residues in the CDR3. Per the germline V gene, CDR1 is ENHRY and CDR2 is SYGVKD. The CDR3 is CAIIGQGGYGYTF. Written as DNA, the CDR3 is TGTGCCATCATAGGGCAGGGCGGCTATGGCTACACCTTC.

This clone has a single count. The chain joins TRBV6-5 to TRBJ2-1, with no clear D. CDR3 size: 11 residues. V gave up 4 bases and J gave up 9 bases, with 7 bases separating them. CDR1 MNHEY and CDR2 SVGAGI come from the germline V gene. This CDR3 reads CASSLLGEQFF. The CDR3 bases are TGTGCCAGCAGTTTGCTGGGTGAGCAGTTCTTC.

The rearrangement links TRBV10-2 to TRBJ2-7; 8 bases line up with TRBD1. The V gene end was trimmed by 10 bases and the J gene end by 3 bases; junction bases not matched to a gene: 11. The CDR3 length is 14 residues. In germline, CDR1 is WSHSY, CDR2 SAAADI. The CDR3 DNA sequence: TGCGCCAAAGGCTGTAGGACAGGGTACTACGAGCAGTACTTC. This codes for CAKGCRTGYYEQYF.

This clone was seen just once. The chain recombines TRBV6-1 with TRBJ1-4; possibly TRBD1 for D (6 bases). Trimming shortened V by 3 bases and J by 7 bases, and 18 bases separated the two germline ends. This CDR3 has 16 amino acids. Germline V gives CDR1 MNHNS, CDR2 SASEGT. The CDR3 coding sequence is TGTGCCAGCAGTGATGGGGGGGCAGTTCTGAGTGAAAAACTGTTTTTT. Protein sequence: CASSDGGAVLSEKLFF.

The J gene is TRBJ2-5, the V gene TRBV5-1; 7 bases align to TRBD2. V dropped 5 bases and J dropped 1; count of bases not matched to a gene: 8. The CDR3 sequence is 15 residues long. CDR1 and CDR2 from the germline V gene are SGHRS and YFSETQ. CDR3 residues: CASSPGGSFQETQYF. CDR3 nucleotides: TGCGCCAGCAGTCCCGGGGGGAGTTTCCAAGAGACCCAGTACTTC.

J is TRBJ1-6 and V is TRBV2, with a tentative D call TRBD1 (5 bases). CDR1 and CDR2 (germline): SNHLY, FYNNEI. The CDR3 consists of 14 residues. V dropped 9 bases and J dropped 5 bases, with 14 bases sitting between them. The CDR3 DNA reads as TGTGCCAGTTCGGGGGGATTGAATAATTCACCCCTCCACTTT. This encodes CASSGGLNNSPLHF. The full variable domain, with the rest looked up from reference TRBV2 and TRBJ1-6, is EPEVTQTPSHQVTQMGQEVILRCVPISNHLYFYWYRQILGQKVEFLVSFYNNEISEKSEIFDDQFSVERPDGSNFTLKIRSTKLEDSAMYFCASSGGLNNSPLHFGNGTRLTVT.

J is TRBJ1-6 and V is TRBV27; D unclear. Germline-derived CDR1 and CDR2 are MNHEY and SMNVEV (reference sequence). The CDR3 covers 15 residues. V was shortened by 6 bases and J by 8 bases, with 17 bases between the two germline ends. CDR3 nucleotide sequence: TGTGCCAGCAGGATAAACTCCATCGTTGATTCACCCCTCCACTTT. It yields the protein CASRINSIVDSPLHF.

The J gene is TRBJ1-5, the V gene TRBV28; 7 nucleotides align to TRBD1. The length of the CDR3 is 17 residues. The V segment lost 5 bases and the J segment 0 bases; nucleotides outside the gene matches: 10. Germline CDR1 is MDHEN and CDR2 is SYDVKM. The CDR3 sequence: CASSPPQGGASNQPQHF. The CDR3 DNA is TGTGCCAGCAGTCCGCCCCAGGGGGGGGCTAGCAATCAGCCCCAGCATTTT.

This rearrangement joins TRBV7-2 to TRBJ2-7; D may be TRBD1 (6 bases). Germline CDR1 SGHTA, CDR2 FQGNSA. The CDR3 has 17 residues. V lost 5 bases, J lost 3 bases, and 23 bases lay in between. The CDR3 bases are TGTGCCAGCAGCCCGAGTACAGGGATCATGACTATCTACGAGCAGTACTTC. Translation: CASSPSTGIMTIYEQYF.

The rearrangement joins TRBV5-1 to TRBJ2-1; TRBD2 aligns across 12 bases. This CDR3 region has 15 residues. CDR1 and CDR2 from the germline V gene are SGHRS and YFSETQ. The junction had 6 bases not matched to a gene; V was cut back by 3 bases and J by 8 bases. DNA of the CDR3: TGCGCCAGCAGCTCGCTAGCGGGGGGGATCGATGAGCAGTTCTTC. This codes for CASSSLAGGIDEQFF.

In regard to this clone: Other nucleotide sequences in the sample specify the same CDR3. The chain combines TRBV7-2 with TRBJ2-5; 13 nucleotides line up with TRBD2. V gave up 1 base and J gave up 1 base; unmatched junction bases: 0. The germline gives CDR1 SGHTA, CDR2 FQGNSA. There are 16 residues in the CDR3. CDR3 sequence: CASSLGLAGGQETQYF. In DNA form, the CDR3 reads TGTGCCAGCAGCTTAGGACTAGCGGGGGGCCAAGAGACCCAGTACTTC. Variable domain in full (rest from reference TRBV7-2 and TRBJ2-5): GAGVSQSPSNKVTEKGKDVELRCDPISGHTALYWYRQSLGQGLEFLIYFQGNSAPDKSGLPSDRFSAERTGGSVSTLTIQRTQQEDSAVYLCASSLGLAGGQETQYFGPGTRLLVL.

This clone is labeled medium-sized. This chain links TRBV19 with TRBJ1-6; no reliable D call. The CDR3 loop spans 13 amino acids. From germline, CDR1 is LNHDA and CDR2 SQIVND (reference sequence). The V gene lost 3 bases and the J gene lost 8 bases, with 8 bases spanning the gap. CDR3 in DNA: TGTGCCAGTAGTATCCGCCGGGATTCACCCCTCCACTTT. It codes for CASSIRRDSPLHF.